What follows are 13 T cell receptor beta chains derived from one specimen sequenced in a study of metastatic and nonmetastatic thyroid tumors. TCRdb re-called clones via MiXCR from the PCR reads. The table has tens of thousands of clones, 20% seen once. Nobody among the patients had been given any treatment before thyroid surgery. Source material: blood. The receptors originated from a female donor with papillary thyroid cancer or a benign thyroid nodule (not recorded which). Some clones in this sample may be carry-over from other donors' samples.

In the case of this clone: Its ends do not fully match the called genes, so a read error is possible. The V and J genes are TRBV5-1 and TRBJ2-7; unclear D gene. The CDR3 has 14 amino acids. CDR1 SGHRS and CDR2 YFSETQ come from the germline V gene. The CDR3 loop reads CASSLGAVSYEHYF. CDR3 coding DNA: TGCGCCAGCAGCTTGGGGGCGGTCTCCTACGAGCATTACTTC.

Note on this clone: This clone may be a read error of a much larger clone one base away. This sequence joins TRBV27 and TRBJ2-7; 11 positions agree with TRBD2. CDR3 size: 14 residues. Germline CDR1 MNHEY, CDR2 SMNVEV (reference sequence). V lost 5 bases, J lost 5 bases, and 5 bases stayed unmatched. DNA for the CDR3: TGTGCCAGCAGTATAATAGCGGGAGGGGACGAGCAGTACTTC. It encodes CASSIIAGGDEQYF.

A word on this clone: The junction departs from the called germline gene at one end, perhaps through a read error. The chain is built from TRBV30 and TRBJ1-5; D may be TRBD1 (5 bases). There are 16 residues in the CDR3. The germline CDR1 and CDR2 sequences are GTSNPN and SVGIG (reference sequence). CDR3 bases: TGTGCCTGGAGTCCCAAGGGCCGACAGTGGATTCAGCCCCCGCATTTT. Translated: CAWSPKGRQWIQPPHF.

The rearrangement joins TRBV30 to TRBJ1-6; D may be TRBD1 (6 bases). The CDR3 loop spans 14 amino acids. Germline V CDR1 and CDR2: GTSNPN, SVGIG (reference sequence). V was clipped by 0 bases and J by 13 bases, with 16 bases between them. The DNA for the CDR3 is TGTGCCTGGAGTGTACGGGGGGCAAGCCAGCCCCTCCACTTT. As protein: CAWSVRGASQPLHF.

This clone was counted ten times or more. The same CDR3 is also encoded by other DNA sequences in this sample. The chain employs TRBV20-1 and TRBJ2-7, with D perhaps TRBD2 (6 bases). From germline, CDR1 is DFQATT and CDR2 SNEGSKA (reference sequence). This CDR3 has 15 amino acids. Trimming cost V 3 bases and J 0 bases, with 15 bases left between them. Here the CDR3 reads CSARAIADSSYEQYF. The CDR3, as DNA: TGCAGTGCTAGGGCAATAGCGGATTCCTCCTACGAGCAGTACTTC.

A word on this clone: A much bigger clone sits one base away, suggesting this may be a read error. The chain is built from TRBV7-3 and TRBJ2-2, with TRBD2 matching 12 bases. The CDR3 extends over 15 amino acids. Germline CDR1 and CDR2: SGHTA and FQGTGA. The CDR3 protein is CASSRTSGNTVELFF. The CDR3 DNA is TGTGCCAGCAGCAGGACTAGCGGGAATACCGTGGAGCTGTTTTTT. Complete variable domain (other parts from reference TRBV7-3 and TRBJ2-2): GAGVSQTPSNKVTEKGKYVELRCDPISGHTALYWYRQSLGQGPEFLIYFQGTGAADDSGLPNDRFFAVRPEGSVSTLKIQRTERGDSAVYLCASSRTSGNTVELFFGEGSRLTVL.

At least ten counts were recorded for this clone. J is TRBJ2-1 and V is TRBV2; TRBD2 might be the D (5 bases). Between the trimmed V and J ends, which lost 3 bases and 9 bases, there was a span of 12 bases. Germline V CDR1 and CDR2: SNHLY, FYNNEI. The CDR3 is 13 residues long. CDR3 loop: CASSDPGFSEQFF. DNA for the CDR3: TGTGCCAGCAGTGACCCGGGGTTCAGTGAGCAGTTCTTC.

The rearrangement joins TRBV6-1 to TRBJ2-1, with 9 bases matching TRBD2. Germline values: CDR1 MNHNS, CDR2 SASEGT. This CDR3 contains 14 residues. The J segment lost 6 bases and the V segment lost 11 bases, leaving 11 bases of the junction unmatched. The CDR3 region is CAGTTSGSSNEQFF. In DNA, the CDR3 is TGTGCCGGCACTACTAGCGGGTCTTCCAATGAGCAGTTCTTC.

This clone was picked up a small number of times. V and J are TRBV28 and TRBJ1-5; a weak D match, TRBD1 (5 bases). CDR3 length: 15 amino acids. The V and J ends lost 7 bases and 4 bases respectively, with 17 bases between them. CDR1 and CDR2 from the germline V gene are MDHEN and SYDVKM. CDR3 region: CASTWGGLRNQPQHF. In DNA, the CDR3 is TGTGCCAGCACTTGGGGGGGGTTAAGGAATCAGCCCCAGCATTTT.

This clone appeared many times. Other nucleotide sequences from this sample produce the same CDR3. The chain joins TRBV6-4 to TRBJ2-1; tentative D call: TRBD1 (6 bases). In germline, CDR1 is MRHNA, CDR2 SNTAGT. This CDR3 is built from 13 residues. The V and J ends lost 6 bases and 9 bases respectively, with 15 bases between them. This chain's CDR3 is CASSRDTQAEQFF. DNA for the CDR3: TGTGCCAGCAGCCGGGACACCCAGGCTGAGCAGTTCTTC.

There are many counts of this clone. The rearrangement uses TRBV6-4 and TRBJ2-1; possible D gene TRBD1, 6 bases. Trimming took off 6 bases at V and 12 bases at J, with 21 bases between the two ends. The CDR3 sequence is 14 residues long. In germline, CDR1 is MRHNA, CDR2 SNTAGT. The CDR3 loop reads CASSPSGTSLGQFF. The CDR3 coding sequence is TGTGCCAGCAGCCCCTCCGGGACAAGTCTCGGGCAGTTCTTC.

In nucleotides, the CDR3 is TGTGCCAGCAGTTATGAACGAGGGTCCGACGAGCAGTACTTC. Protein product: CASSYERGSDEQYF. V gene TRBV6-6 combines with J gene TRBJ2-7, with D perhaps TRBD2 (5 bases). Germline-derived CDR1 and CDR2 are MNHNY and SVGAGI (reference sequence). The germline V and J ends were trimmed by 3 bases and 5 bases, with 14 bases remaining between them. CDR3 size: 14 residues.

In regard to this clone: The junction and the germline gene differ at one end; a read error may be behind it. For the CDR3, the DNA is TGTGCCAGCTCACCAGAGAGGCGGGGTGAATCTTTCTTT. Its protein product is CASSPERRGESFF. The V gene is TRBV18, the J gene TRBJ1-1; D unclear. Germline values: CDR1 KGHSH, CDR2 LQKENI. The CDR3 totals 13 residues. The full variable domain, rest sourced from reference TRBV18 and TRBJ1-1, is NAGVMQNPRHLVRRRGQEARLRCSPMKGHSHVYWYRQLPEEGLKFMVYLQKENIIDESGMPKERFSAEFPKEGPSILRIQQVVRGDSAAYFCASSPERRGESFFGQGTRLTVV.